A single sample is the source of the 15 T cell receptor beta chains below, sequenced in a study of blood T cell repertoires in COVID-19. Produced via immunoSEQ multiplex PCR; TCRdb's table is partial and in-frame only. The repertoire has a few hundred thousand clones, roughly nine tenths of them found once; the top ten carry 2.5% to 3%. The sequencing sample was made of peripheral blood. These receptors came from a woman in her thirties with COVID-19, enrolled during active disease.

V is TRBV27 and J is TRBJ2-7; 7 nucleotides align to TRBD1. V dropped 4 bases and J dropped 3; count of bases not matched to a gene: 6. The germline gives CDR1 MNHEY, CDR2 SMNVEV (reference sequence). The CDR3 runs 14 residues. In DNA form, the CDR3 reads TGTGCCAGCAGTTCCCGGGACAGAAACTACGAGCAGTACTTC. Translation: CASSSRDRNYEQYF.

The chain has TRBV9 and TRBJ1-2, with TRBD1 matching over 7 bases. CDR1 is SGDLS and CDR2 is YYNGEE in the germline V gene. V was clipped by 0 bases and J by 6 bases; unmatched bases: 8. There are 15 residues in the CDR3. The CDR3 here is CASSVDEGAGDGYTF. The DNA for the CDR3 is TGTGCCAGCAGCGTAGATGAGGGGGCCGGGGATGGCTACACCTTC. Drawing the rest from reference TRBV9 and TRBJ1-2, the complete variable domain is DSGVTQTPKHLITATGQRVTLRCSPRSGDLSVYWYQQSLDQGLQFLIQYYNGEERAKGNILERFSAQQFPDLHSELNLSSLELGDSALYFCASSVDEGAGDGYTFGSGTRLTVV.

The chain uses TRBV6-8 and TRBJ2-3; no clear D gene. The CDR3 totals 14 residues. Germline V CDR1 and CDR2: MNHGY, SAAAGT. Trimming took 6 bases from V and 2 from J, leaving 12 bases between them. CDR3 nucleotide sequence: TGTGCCAGCAGGCCCGCACAAGACACAGATACGCAGTATTTT. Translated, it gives CASRPAQDTDTQYF.

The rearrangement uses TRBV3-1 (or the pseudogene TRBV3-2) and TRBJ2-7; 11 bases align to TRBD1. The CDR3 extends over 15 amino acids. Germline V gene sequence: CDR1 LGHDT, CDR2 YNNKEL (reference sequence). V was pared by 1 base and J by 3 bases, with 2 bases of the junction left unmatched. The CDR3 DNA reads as TGTGCCAGCAGCCAAGGGGGGACAGGGGGCTACGAGCAGTACTTC. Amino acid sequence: CASSQGGTGGYEQYF.

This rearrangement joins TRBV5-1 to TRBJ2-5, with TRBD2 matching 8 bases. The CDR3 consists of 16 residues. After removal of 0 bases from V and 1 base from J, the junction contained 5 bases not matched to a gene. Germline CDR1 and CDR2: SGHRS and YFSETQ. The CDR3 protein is CASSLEVAGPQETQYF. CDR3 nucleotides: TGCGCCAGCAGCTTGGAGGTAGCGGGGCCCCAAGAGACCCAGTACTTC.

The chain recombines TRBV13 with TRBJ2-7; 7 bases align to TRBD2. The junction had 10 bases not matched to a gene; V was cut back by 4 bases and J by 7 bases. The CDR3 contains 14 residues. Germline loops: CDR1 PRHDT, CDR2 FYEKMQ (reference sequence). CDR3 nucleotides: TGTGCCAGCAGCTCTGCGGCGGGAGCACAGGAGCAGTACTTC. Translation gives CASSSAAGAQEQYF.

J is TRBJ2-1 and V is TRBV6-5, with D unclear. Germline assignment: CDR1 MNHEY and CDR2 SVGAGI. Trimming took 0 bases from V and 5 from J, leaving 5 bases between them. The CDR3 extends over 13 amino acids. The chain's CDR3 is CASSYSLDNEQFF. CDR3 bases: TGTGCCAGCAGTTACTCACTTGACAATGAGCAGTTCTTC.

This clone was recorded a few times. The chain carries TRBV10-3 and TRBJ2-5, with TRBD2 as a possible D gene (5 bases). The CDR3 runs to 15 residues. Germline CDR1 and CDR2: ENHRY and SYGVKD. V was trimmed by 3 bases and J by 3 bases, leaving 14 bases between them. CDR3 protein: CAISEGGGGEETQYF. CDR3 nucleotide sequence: TGTGCCATCAGTGAAGGCGGCGGAGGTGAAGAGACCCAGTACTTC.

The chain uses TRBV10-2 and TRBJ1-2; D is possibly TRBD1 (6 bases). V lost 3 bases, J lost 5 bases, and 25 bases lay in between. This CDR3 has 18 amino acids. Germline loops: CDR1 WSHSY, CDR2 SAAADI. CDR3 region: CASSDESTGGVGRYGYTF. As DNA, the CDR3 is TGCGCCAGCAGTGATGAAAGTACGGGGGGCGTGGGGAGATATGGCTACACCTTC.

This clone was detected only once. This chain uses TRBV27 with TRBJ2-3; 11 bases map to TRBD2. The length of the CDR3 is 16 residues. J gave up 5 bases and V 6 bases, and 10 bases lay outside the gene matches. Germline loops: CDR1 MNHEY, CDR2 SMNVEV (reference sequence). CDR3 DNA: TGTGCCAGCAGGCGTAGCGGGAGGGAGTTGGGAGATACGCAGTATTTT. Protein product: CASRRSGRELGDTQYF.

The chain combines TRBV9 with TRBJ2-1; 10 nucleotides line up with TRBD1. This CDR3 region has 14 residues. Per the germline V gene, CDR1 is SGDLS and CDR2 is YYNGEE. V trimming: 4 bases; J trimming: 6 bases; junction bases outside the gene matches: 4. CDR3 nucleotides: TGTGCCAGCAGCTCCCGGACAGGGGGCAATGAGCAGTTCTTC. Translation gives CASSSRTGGNEQFF.

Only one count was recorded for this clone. The CDR3 here is CASSVALVSGELFF. The CDR3 DNA reads TGTGCCAGCAGCGTAGCTTTAGTTTCCGGGGAGCTGTTTTTT. This chain connects TRBV9 to TRBJ2-2; D not certain. The ends were cut back, 0 bases at V and 6 bases at J, with 9 bases in the middle. Germline assignment: CDR1 SGDLS and CDR2 YYNGEE. This CDR3 is built from 14 residues.

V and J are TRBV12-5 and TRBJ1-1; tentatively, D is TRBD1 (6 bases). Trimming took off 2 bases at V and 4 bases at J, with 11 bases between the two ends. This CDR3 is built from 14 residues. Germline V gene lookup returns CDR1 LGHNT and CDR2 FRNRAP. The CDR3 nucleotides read TGTGCTAGTGGTTTGTGGACAGATCGCACTGAAGCTTTCTTT. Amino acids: CASGLWTDRTEAFF.

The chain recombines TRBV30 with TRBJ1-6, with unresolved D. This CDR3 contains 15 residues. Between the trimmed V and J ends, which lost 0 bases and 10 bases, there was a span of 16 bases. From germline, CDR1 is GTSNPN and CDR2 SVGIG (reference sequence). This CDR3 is CAWSVRSGLGSPLHF. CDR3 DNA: TGTGCCTGGAGTGTACGTTCGGGGTTGGGGTCACCCCTCCACTTT.

The CDR3 protein is CASRRGSPFFSPLHF. In DNA form, the CDR3 reads TGTGCCAGCAGGCGGGGTTCTCCCTTTTTTTCACCCCTCCACTTT. The rearrangement joins TRBV2 to TRBJ1-6; D unresolved. Germline lookup yields CDR1 SNHLY and CDR2 FYNNEI. This CDR3 region has 15 residues. V lost 6 bases, J lost 9 bases, and 18 bases lay in between.